The following is a T cell receptor (beta chain) sequence with its context. Its antigen is currently unknown. Other DNA sequences in this specimen translate into the identical CDR3. Every donor, a Caucasian adult, lived in Nashville, Tennessee. The assay was immunoSEQ multiplex PCR, and TCRdb's table has in-frame clones only and misses some. The sample has some 2.4 million clones; 80% to 95% are singletons. The data belong to a study of shared clonotypes between healthy human individuals. Study-wide findings and caveats: The rarefaction results pointed to incomplete sorted-subset sequencing despite large depth. Represented diversity (both genetic and exposure-history) was limited by the small number of donors. Naive subsets tended to show greater estimated richness than memory subsets.

Sequenced input: naive CD4+ T cells from PBMCs. Subset described: CD45RA+ positively selected. This TCR was sampled from a man younger than 35 in good health. Some clones in this sample may be carry-over from other donors' samples.

The CDR3 nucleotides read TGCGCCAGCAGCCCCCCGACAGGGGTCTACGAGCAGTACTTC. Translated, it gives CASSPPTGVYEQYF. The chain links TRBV5-1 to TRBJ2-7; 8 positions match TRBD1. The germline gives CDR1 SGHRS, CDR2 YFSETQ. V was pared by 4 bases and J by 3 bases, with 6 bases of the junction left unmatched. This CDR3 is 14 amino acids long.